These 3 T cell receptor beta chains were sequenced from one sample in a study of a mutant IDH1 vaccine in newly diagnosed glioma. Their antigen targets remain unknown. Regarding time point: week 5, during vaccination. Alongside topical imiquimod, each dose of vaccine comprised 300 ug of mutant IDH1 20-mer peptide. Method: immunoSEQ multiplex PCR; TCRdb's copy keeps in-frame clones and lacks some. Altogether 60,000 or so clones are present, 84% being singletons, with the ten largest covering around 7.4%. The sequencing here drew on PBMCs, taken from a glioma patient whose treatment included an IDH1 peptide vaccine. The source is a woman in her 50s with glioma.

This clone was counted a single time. The CDR3 loop is CASGMGRGGSPLHF. The CDR3 DNA reads as TGTGCCAGCGGCATGGGGAGGGGCGGCTCACCCCTCCACTTT. This rearrangement joins TRBV11-3 to TRBJ1-6; a weak D match, TRBD1 (5 bases). The CDR3 totals 14 residues. Trimming removed 8 bases from V and 10 bases from J, with 18 bases in between. The germline CDR1 and CDR2 sequences are SGHNT and YENEEA.

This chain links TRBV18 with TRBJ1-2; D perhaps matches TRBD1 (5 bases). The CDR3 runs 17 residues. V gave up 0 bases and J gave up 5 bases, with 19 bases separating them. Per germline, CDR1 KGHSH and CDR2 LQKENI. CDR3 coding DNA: TGTGCCAGCTCACCACCTCGGACGCCGGGGGAAGGGTATGGCTACACCTTC. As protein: CASSPPRTPGEGYGYTF.

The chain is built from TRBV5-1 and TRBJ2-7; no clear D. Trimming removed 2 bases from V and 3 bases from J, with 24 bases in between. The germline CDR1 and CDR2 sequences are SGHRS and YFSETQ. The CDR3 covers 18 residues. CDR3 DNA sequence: TGCGCCAGCAGCTTACCTCAGTCGGACCATATCCTCCTCTACGAGCAGTACTTC. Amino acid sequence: CASSLPQSDHILLYEQYF.